These T cell receptor beta chains were read from a single sample in a study of vaccination effects on CD4 cells after COVID-19. Sequencing was performed with immunoSEQ multiplex PCR; in TCRdb, only in-frame clones are kept and a portion is missing. Among 50,000 to 65,000 clones listed, 75% to 90% were seen once. For these TCRs, the target antigens are not known. The specimen was CD4+ T cells from PBMCs cultured with HCoV-229E spike peptides, collected before COVID-19 vaccination. These receptors were collected from a human donor who received a COVID-19 vaccine. Both conserved end residues are part of each CDR3. A D gene is named only where the DNA matches it firmly. Some rows have no size entry. The others give once, few or many, or a class for an expanded clone.

CDR3nt | CDR3aa | v_gene | abundance | d_gene | j_gene
TGTGCCAGCAGTTTAGTGGGGACCTATGGCTACACCTTC | CASSLVGTYGYTF | TRBV12-3/TRBV12-4 | NA | NA | TRBJ1-2
TGCGCCAGCAGCCAGCCTTGGGGTGGACGGCATGGATGGACCCAGTACTTC | CASSQPWGGRHGWTQYF | TRBV4-1 | NA | NA | TRBJ2-5
TGTGCCGTCCGGGAGGCCGACAGGGAAAACACTGAAGCTTTCTTT | CAVREADRENTEAFF | TRBV10-3 | NA | TRBD1 | TRBJ1-1
TGTGCCAGCAGGAGTAGGTCCTATAATTCACCCCTCCACTTT | CASRSRSYNSPLHF | TRBV27 | NA | NA | TRBJ1-6
TGCGCCAGCAGCTTGGGTCGGGCAGCTGAAGCTTTCTTT | CASSLGRAAEAFF | TRBV5-1 | once | NA | TRBJ1-1
TGTGCCAGCAGTGAAAGAGGGACAGGAGGGGAAAAACTGTTTTTT | CASSERGTGGEKLFF | TRBV2 | NA | TRBD1 | TRBJ1-4
TGTGCCAGCAGCGTAGTGGGAACCGGGGAGACCCAGTACTTC | CASSVVGTGETQYF | TRBV5-6 | NA | NA | TRBJ2-5
TGTGCCAGCAGCCCTATCCTCTATGGCTACACCTTC | CASSPILYGYTF | TRBV21-1 | NA | NA | TRBJ1-2
TGTGCCACTTCCGGACTGGGCTCCTACAATGAGCAGTTCTTC | CATSGLGSYNEQFF | TRBV24-1 | NA | NA | TRBJ2-1
TGTGCCAGCTCACCGCCGGGGGGTACGATCTCTGGAAACACCATATATTTT | CASSPPGGTISGNTIYF | TRBV18 | NA | NA | TRBJ1-3
TGTGCCAGTAGTGTTAATAGCAATCAGCCCCAGCATTTT | CASSVNSNQPQHF | TRBV19 | NA | NA | TRBJ1-5
TGTGCCAGCTCCCCGGCAGCCAATGAGCAGTTCTTC | CASSPAANEQFF | TRBV18 | NA | NA | TRBJ2-1
TGTGCCAGCACCCCCGCCGGGGGGGATCGCACTGAAGCTTTCTTT | CASTPAGGDRTEAFF | TRBV28 | once | NA | TRBJ1-1
TGTGCCAGCAGTGAACAGGGGAATCAGCCCCAGCATTTT | CASSEQGNQPQHF | TRBV6-1 | NA | NA | TRBJ1-5
TGCGCCAGCAGTGAGCACAGCTCCGGGGAGCTGTTTTTT | CASSEHSSGELFF | TRBV10-1 | NA | NA | TRBJ2-2
TGTGCTAGTGGTTCCTCCTGGGGGGCCGAAGCTTTCTTT | CASGSSWGAEAFF | TRBV12-5 | NA | NA | TRBJ1-1
TGTGCCTGGACCAGGGGGGGCACTGAAGCTTTCTTT | CAWTRGGTEAFF | TRBV30 | NA | TRBD1 | TRBJ1-1